This entry concerns a single TCR beta chain. The data were produced by immunoSEQ multiplex PCR, yet TCRdb's version contains in-frame clones alone and is incomplete. There are tens of thousands of clones in the sample; over 80% occur only once, and around 0.25% lies in the top ten. This sample was taken from a study of T cell changes during pregnancy in multiple sclerosis. This TCR came from a female donor with multiple sclerosis, enrolled in a pregnancy study. The source material was CD4+ T cells from peripheral blood mononuclear cells, sampled in the third trimester of pregnancy.

The CDR3 nucleotides are TGTGCCAGCAGTTACTCGAGACAGGGAGGTTCCTACGAGCAGTACTTC. Protein product: CASSYSRQGGSYEQYF. The V and J genes are TRBV6-5 and TRBJ2-7, with a weak D call TRBD1 (7 bases). The CDR3 is made up of 16 amino acids. Trimming removed 0 bases at V and 1 base at J, with 13 bases between. Looked up from germline, CDR1 is MNHEY and CDR2 is SVGAGI.